Included here is one T cell receptor (beta chain) sequence, with context. Its antigen is not identified. Time point: newly diagnosed GD, antithyroid drugs for less than 3 months. Extracted PBMC RNA gave rise to the TCR library. The CDR3 totals 19 residues. The germline CDR1 and CDR2 sequences are LNHDA and SQIVND (reference sequence). V dropped 0 bases and J dropped 0 bases, with 15 bases sitting between them. These data come from a study of regulatory T cells in long-lasting Graves disease. Study-wide results and caveats: With a small sample size, accuracy may have been reduced.

Arm-PCR of CDR3 regions and iRepertoire HTBI primers were the basis on which TCR beta libraries were built. Via MiXCR, TCRdb re-called the multiplex PCR reads, giving one row per CDR3 protein. The sample shows 500,000 or so distinct CDR3 sequences, 11% to 15% of them seen only once. This same sample was also part of a study on T cells in Graves' hyperthyroidism and ophthalmopathy.

The V and J genes are TRBV19 and TRBJ2-6, with TRBD1 as a possible D gene (5 bases). The TCR sequence derives from a woman aged 45-65 years with Graves disease. Specimen: peripheral blood mononuclear cells (PBMCs), collected at new diagnosis, from a patient treated with antithyroid drugs. The CDR3 sequence is CASSIDQVRAISGANVLTF. CDR3 nucleotide sequence: TGTGCCAGTAGTATAGATCAAGTCAGGGCGATCTCTGGGGCCAACGTCCTGACTTTC.